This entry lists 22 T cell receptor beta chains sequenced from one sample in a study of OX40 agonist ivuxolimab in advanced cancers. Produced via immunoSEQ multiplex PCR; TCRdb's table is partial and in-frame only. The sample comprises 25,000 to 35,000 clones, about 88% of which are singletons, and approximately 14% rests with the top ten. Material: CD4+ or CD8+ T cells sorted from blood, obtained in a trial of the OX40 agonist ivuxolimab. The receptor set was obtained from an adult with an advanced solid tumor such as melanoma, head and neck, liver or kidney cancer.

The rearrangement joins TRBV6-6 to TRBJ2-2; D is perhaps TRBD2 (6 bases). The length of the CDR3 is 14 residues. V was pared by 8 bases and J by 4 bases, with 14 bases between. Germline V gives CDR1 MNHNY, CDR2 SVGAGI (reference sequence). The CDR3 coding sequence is TGTGCCAGCGATTCGGGAGTGGCCACCGGGGAGCTGTTTTTT. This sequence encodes CASDSGVATGELFF.

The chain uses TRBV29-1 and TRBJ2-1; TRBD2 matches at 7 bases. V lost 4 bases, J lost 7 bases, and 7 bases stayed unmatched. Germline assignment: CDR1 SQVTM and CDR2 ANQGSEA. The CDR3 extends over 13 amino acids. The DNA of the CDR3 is TGCAGCGTTGGGGAGGGAGGGCCTAATGAGCAGTTCTTC. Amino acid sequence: CSVGEGGPNEQFF.

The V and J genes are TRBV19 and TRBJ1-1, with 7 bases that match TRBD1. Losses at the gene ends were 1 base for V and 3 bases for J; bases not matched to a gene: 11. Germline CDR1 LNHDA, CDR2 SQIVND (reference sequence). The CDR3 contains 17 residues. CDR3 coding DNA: TGTGCCAGTAGTATAGCCCGCCGTTATCAGGGGGACACTGAAGCTTTCTTT. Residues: CASSIARRYQGDTEAFF.

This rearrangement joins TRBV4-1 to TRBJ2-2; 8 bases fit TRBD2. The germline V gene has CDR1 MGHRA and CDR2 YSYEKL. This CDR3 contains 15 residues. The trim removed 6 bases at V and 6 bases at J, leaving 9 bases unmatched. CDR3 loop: CASRLGSGTAGELFF. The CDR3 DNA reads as TGCGCCAGCAGGCTGGGTAGCGGGACGGCCGGGGAGCTGTTTTTT.

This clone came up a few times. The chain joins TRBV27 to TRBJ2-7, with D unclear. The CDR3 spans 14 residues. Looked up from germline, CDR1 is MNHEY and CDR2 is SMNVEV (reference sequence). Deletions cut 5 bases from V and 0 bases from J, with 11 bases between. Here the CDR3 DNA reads TGTGCCAGCAGTGGCCAGGAGTCCTCCTACGAGCAGTACTTC. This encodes CASSGQESSYEQYF.

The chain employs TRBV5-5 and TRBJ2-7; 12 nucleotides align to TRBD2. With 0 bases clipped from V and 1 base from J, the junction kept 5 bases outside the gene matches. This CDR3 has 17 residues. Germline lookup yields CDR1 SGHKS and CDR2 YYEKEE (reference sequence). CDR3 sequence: CASSLAGGLAGSYEQYF. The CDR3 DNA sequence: TGTGCCAGCAGCTTGGCCGGGGGACTAGCGGGTTCCTACGAGCAGTACTTC.

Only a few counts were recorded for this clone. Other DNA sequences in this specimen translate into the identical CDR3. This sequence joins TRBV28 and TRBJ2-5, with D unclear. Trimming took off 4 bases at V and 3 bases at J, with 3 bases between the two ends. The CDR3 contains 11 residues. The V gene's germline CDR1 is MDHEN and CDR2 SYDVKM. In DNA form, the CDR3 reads TGTGCCAGCAGTTCAGAAGAGACCCAGTACTTC. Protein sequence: CASSSEETQYF.

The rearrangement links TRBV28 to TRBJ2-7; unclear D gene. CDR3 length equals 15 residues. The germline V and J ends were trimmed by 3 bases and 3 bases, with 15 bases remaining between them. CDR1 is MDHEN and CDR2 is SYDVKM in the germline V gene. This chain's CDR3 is CASSFSLSELYEQYF. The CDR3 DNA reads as TGTGCCAGCAGTTTCTCTCTCTCGGAACTCTACGAGCAGTACTTC. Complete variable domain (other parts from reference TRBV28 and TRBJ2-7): DVKVTQSSRYLVKRTGEKVFLECVQDMDHENMFWYRQDPGLGLRLIYFSYDVKMKEKGDIPEGYSVSREKKERFSLILESASTNQTSMYLCASSFSLSELYEQYFGPGTRLTVT.

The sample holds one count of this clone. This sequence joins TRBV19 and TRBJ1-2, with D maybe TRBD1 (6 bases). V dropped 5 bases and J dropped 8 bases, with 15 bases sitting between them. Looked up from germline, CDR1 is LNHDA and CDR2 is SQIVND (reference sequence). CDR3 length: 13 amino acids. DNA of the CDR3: TGTGCCAGTAGTTCCGACAGGCCGGGGGGCTACACCTTC. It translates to CASSSDRPGGYTF.

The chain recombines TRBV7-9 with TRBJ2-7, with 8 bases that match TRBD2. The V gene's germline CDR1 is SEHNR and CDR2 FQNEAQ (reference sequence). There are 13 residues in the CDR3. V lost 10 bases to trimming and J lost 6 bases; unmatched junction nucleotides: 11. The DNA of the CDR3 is TGTGCCACCCACTCGGGGGGGACGCGCGAGCAGTACTTC. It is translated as CATHSGGTREQYF.

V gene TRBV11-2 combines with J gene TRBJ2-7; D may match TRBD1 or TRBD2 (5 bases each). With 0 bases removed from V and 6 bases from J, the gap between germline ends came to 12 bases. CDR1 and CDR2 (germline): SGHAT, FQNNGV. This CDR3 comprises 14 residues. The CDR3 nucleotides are TGTGCCAGCAGCTTAGATCCCCCGGGGCCCGAGCAGTACTTC. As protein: CASSLDPPGPEQYF. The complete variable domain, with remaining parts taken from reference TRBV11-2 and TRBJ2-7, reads EAGVAQSPRYKIIEKRQSVAFWCNPISGHATLYWYQQILGQGPKLLIQFQNNGVVDDSQLPKDRFSAERLKGVDSTLKIQPAKLEDSAVYLCASSLDPPGPEQYFGPGTRLTVT.

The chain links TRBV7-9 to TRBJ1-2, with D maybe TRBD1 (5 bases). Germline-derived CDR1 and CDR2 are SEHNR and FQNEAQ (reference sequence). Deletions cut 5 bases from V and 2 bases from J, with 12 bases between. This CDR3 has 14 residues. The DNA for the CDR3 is TGTGCCAGCAGCATACCGGGACCAAACTATGGCTACACCTTC. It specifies CASSIPGPNYGYTF.

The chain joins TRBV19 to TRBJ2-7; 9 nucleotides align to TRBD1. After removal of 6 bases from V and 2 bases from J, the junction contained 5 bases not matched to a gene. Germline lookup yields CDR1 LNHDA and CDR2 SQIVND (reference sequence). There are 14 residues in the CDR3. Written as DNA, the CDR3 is TGTGCCAGTAGCCCGACAGGGGGTGCCTACGAGCAGTACTTC. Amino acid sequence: CASSPTGGAYEQYF.

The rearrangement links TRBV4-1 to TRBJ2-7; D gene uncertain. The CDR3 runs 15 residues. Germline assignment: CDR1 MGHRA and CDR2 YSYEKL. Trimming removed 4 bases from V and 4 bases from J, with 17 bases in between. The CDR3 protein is CASSLNPGRRYEQYF. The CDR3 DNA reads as TGCGCCAGCAGCCTGAATCCAGGTCGGAGATACGAGCAGTACTTC.

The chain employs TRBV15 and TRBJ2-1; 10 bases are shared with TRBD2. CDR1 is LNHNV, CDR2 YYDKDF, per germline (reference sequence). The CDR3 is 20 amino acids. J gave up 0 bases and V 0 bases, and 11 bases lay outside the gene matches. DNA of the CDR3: TGTGCCACCAGCAGAGACCCGTGGACTAGCGGCTCAAGCTCCTACAATGAGCAGTTCTTC. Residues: CATSRDPWTSGSSSYNEQFF.

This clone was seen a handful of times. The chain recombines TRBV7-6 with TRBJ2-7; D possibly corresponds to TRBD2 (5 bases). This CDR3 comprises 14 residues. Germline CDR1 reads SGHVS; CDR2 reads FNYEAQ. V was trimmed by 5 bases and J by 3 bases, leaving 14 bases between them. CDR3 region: CASSPREGLYEQYF. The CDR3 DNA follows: TGTGCCAGCAGCCCCCGGGAAGGTCTCTACGAGCAGTACTTC.

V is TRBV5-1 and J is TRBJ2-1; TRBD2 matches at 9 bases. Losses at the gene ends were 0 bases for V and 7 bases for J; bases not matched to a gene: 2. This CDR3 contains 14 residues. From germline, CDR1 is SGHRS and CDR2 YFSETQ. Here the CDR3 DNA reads TGCGCCAGCAGCTTGGGGACTAGCGTTAATGAGCAGTTCTTC. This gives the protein CASSLGTSVNEQFF.

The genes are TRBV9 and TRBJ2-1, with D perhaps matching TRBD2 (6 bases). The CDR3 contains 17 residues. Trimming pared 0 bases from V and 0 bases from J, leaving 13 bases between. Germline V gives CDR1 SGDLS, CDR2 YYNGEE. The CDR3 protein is CASSVVGDSGSYNEQFF. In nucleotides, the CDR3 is TGTGCCAGCAGCGTAGTCGGTGATAGCGGCTCCTACAATGAGCAGTTCTTC.

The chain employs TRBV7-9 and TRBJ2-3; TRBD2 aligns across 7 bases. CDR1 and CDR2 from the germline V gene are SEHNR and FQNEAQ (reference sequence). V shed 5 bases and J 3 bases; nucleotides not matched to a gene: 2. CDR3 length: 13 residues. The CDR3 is CASSILATDTQYF. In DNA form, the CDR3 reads TGTGCCAGCAGCATACTAGCGACAGATACGCAGTATTTT.

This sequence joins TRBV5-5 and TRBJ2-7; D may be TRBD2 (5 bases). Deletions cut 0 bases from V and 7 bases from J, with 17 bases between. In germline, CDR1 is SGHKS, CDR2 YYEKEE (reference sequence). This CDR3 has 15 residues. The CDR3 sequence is CASSLGLAAHREQYF. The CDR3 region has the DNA TGTGCCAGCAGCTTGGGCCTAGCAGCGCACCGGGAGCAGTACTTC.

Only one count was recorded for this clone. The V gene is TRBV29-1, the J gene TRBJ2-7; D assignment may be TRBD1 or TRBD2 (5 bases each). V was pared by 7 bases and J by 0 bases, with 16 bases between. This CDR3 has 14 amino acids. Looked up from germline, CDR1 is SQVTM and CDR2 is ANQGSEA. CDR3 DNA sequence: TGCAGCGCCATAGGGGAGAGAAGCTCCTACGAGCAGTACTTC. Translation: CSAIGERSSYEQYF.

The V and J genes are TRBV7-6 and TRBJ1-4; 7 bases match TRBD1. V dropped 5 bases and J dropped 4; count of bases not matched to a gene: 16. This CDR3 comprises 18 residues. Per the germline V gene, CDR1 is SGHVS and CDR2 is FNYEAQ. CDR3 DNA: TGTGCCAGCAGCCATCCTTTAAGGGGGCGATCTGGTAATGAAAAACTGTTTTTT. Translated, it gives CASSHPLRGRSGNEKLFF.